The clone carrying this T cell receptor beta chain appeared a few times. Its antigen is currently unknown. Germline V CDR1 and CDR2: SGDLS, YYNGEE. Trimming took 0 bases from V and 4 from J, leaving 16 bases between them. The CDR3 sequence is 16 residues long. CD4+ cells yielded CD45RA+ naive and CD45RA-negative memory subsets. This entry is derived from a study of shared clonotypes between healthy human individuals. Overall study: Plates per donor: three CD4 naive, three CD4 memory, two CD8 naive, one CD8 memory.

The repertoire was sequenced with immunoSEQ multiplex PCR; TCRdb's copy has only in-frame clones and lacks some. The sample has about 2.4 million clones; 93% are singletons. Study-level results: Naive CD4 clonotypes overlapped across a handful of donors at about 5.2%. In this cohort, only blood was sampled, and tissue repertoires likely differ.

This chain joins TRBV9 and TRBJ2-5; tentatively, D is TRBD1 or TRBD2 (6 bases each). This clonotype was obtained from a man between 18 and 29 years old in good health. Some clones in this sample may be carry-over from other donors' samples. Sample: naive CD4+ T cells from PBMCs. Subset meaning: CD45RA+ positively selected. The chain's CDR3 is CASSVGTRGGGETQYF. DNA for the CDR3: TGTGCCAGCAGCGTAGGGACCCGAGGGGGAGGAGAGACCCAGTACTTC.